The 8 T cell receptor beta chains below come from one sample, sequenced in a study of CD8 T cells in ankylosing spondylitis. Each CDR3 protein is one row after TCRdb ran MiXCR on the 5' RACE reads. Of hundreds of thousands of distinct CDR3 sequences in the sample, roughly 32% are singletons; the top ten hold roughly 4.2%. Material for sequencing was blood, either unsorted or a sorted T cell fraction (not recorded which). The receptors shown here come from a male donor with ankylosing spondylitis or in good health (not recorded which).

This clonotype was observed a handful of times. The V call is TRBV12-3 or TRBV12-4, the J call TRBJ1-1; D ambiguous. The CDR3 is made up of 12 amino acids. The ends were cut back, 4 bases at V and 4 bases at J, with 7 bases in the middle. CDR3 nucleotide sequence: TGTGCCAGCAGTTGGGCGAGCACTGAAGCTTTCTTT. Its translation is CASSWASTEAFF.

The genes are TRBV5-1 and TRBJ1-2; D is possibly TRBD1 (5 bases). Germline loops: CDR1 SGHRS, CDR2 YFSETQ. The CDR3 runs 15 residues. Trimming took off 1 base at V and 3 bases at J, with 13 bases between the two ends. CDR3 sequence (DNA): TGCGCCAGCAGCTTGTTGGCAGGGTTGGACTATGGCTACACCTTC. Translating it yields CASSLLAGLDYGYTF. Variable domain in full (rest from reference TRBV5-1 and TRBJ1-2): KAGVTQTPRYLIKTRGQQVTLSCSPISGHRSVSWYQQTPGQGLQFLFEYFSETQRNKGNFPGRFSGRQFSNSRSEMNVSTLELGDSALYLCASSLLAGLDYGYTFGSGTRLTVV.

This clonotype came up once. The CDR3 DNA reads TGTGCCAGCAGTTTAATGCGGCAGTACGAGCAGTACTTC. It codes for CASSLMRQYEQYF. The chain recombines TRBV28 with TRBJ2-7; D not certain. The germline V gene encodes CDR1 MDHEN and CDR2 SYDVKM. There are 13 residues in the CDR3. Trimming cost V 2 bases and J 4 bases, with 9 bases left between them.

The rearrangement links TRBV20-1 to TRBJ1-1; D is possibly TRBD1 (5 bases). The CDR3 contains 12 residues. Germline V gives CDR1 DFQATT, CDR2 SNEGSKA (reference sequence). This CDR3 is CRGGPPNTEAFF. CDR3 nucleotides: TGCAGGGGGGGACCCCCGAACACTGAAGCTTTCTTT.

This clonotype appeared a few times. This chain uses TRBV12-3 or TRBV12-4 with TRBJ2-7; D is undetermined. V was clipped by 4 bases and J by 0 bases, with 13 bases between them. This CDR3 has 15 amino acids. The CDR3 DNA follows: TGTGCCAGCAGTTCTTCACGAACCAGCTCCTACGAGCAGTACTTC. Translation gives CASSSSRTSSYEQYF.

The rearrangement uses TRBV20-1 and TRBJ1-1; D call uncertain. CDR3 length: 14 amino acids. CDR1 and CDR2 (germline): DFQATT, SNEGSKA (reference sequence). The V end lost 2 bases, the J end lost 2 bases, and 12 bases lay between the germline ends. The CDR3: CSARLGGSNTEAFF. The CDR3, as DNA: TGCAGTGCTAGACTCGGTGGAAGCAACACTGAAGCTTTCTTT.

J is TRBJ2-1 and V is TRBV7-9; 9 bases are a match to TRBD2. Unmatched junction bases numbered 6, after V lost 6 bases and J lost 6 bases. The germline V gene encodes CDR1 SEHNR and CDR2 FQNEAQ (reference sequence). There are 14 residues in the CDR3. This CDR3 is CASRAGGPSNEQFF. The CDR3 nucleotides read TGTGCCAGCAGAGCGGGGGGCCCTTCCAATGAGCAGTTCTTC.

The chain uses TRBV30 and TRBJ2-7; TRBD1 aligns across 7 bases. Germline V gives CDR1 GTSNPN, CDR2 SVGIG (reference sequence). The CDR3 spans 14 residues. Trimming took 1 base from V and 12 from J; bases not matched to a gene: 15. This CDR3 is CAWSGPGQIPFGYF. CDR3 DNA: TGTGCCTGGAGTGGGCCGGGACAGATACCGTTCGGGTACTTC.